Listed here are 10 T cell receptor beta chains from one sample, sequenced in a study of graft-versus-host responses after intestinal transplantation. The antigens these receptors bind are not known. Produced via immunoSEQ multiplex PCR; TCRdb's table is partial and in-frame only. The sample comprises about 90,000 clones, 88% of which are singletons, and around 0.3% rests with the top ten. Sequencing was performed on unstimulated CD4+ T cells sorted from spleen or lymph node cells, taken before transplant. These receptors came from a human donor who was the organ donor for an intestinal transplant.

This sequence joins TRBV7-9 and TRBJ2-1; D gene uncertain. Germline V gene sequence: CDR1 SEHNR, CDR2 FQNEAQ (reference sequence). The CDR3 runs 15 residues. Between the trimmed V and J ends, which lost 0 bases and 0 bases, there was a span of 6 bases. The CDR3 loop reads CASSLAYGSYNEQFF. As DNA, the CDR3 is TGTGCCAGCAGCTTAGCGTACGGCTCCTACAATGAGCAGTTCTTC.

The V gene is TRBV5-4, the J gene TRBJ1-2, with D perhaps matching TRBD1 (6 bases). Germline lookup yields CDR1 SGHNT and CDR2 YYREEE (reference sequence). V was clipped by 0 bases and J by 3 bases, with 9 bases between them. The CDR3 is 14 residues long. The CDR3 protein is CASSLAGGDYGYTF. In DNA form, the CDR3 reads TGTGCCAGCAGCTTGGCTGGGGGCGACTATGGCTACACCTTC. The full variable domain, rest sourced from reference TRBV5-4 and TRBJ1-2, is ETGVTQSPTHLIKTRGQQVTLRCSSQSGHNTVSWYQQALGQGPQFIFQYYREEENGRGNFPPRFSGLQFPNYSSELNVNALELDDSALYLCASSLAGGDYGYTFGSGTRLTVV.

This clone was recorded a few times. The chain carries TRBV7-9 and TRBJ2-1; possibly TRBD1 for D (6 bases). Trimming pared 5 bases from V and 6 bases from J, leaving 20 bases between. The CDR3 covers 16 residues. The V gene's germline CDR1 is SEHNR and CDR2 FQNEAQ (reference sequence). CDR3 sequence: CASSRRQEAPLNEQFF. CDR3 in DNA: TGTGCCAGCAGCCGGAGACAGGAGGCCCCGCTCAATGAGCAGTTCTTC.

The V gene is TRBV7-8, the J gene TRBJ2-7; TRBD2 matches 7 bases. V trimming: 1 base; J trimming: 6 bases; junction bases outside the gene matches: 6. The CDR3 has 14 amino acids. CDR1 SGHVS and CDR2 FQNEAQ come from the germline V gene. Written as DNA, the CDR3 is TGTGCCAGCAGCTTAGGACTAGCTTCGTCCGAGCAGTACTTC. This sequence encodes CASSLGLASSEQYF.

In its sample, this clone was seen a few times. This chain links TRBV27 with TRBJ2-3, with 8 bases lining up with TRBD2. Germline lookup yields CDR1 MNHEY and CDR2 SMNVEV (reference sequence). This CDR3 has 18 residues. The V and J ends lost 3 bases and 3 bases, in that order; junction bases with no gene match: 14. CDR3 bases: TGTGCCAGCAGTTTGATGCGGTCATTGGCGGGAGGTACAGATACGCAGTATTTT. This translates into CASSLMRSLAGGTDTQYF.

The chain couples TRBV28 to TRBJ2-5; D may be TRBD2 (5 bases). The V gene lost 8 bases and the J gene lost 5 bases, with 9 bases spanning the gap. The CDR3 consists of 11 residues. Germline V CDR1 and CDR2: MDHEN, SYDVKM. CDR3 bases: TGTGCCAGCGGACTTCGGGAGACCCAGTACTTC. Encoded protein: CASGLRETQYF.

The gene calls are TRBV19 and TRBJ1-3; TRBD1 matches at 7 bases. The germline V gene encodes CDR1 LNHDA and CDR2 SQIVND (reference sequence). V lost 8 bases to trimming and J lost 4 bases; unmatched junction nucleotides: 2. The CDR3 has 12 amino acids. The CDR3 spells CASSDRGNTIYF. CDR3 DNA sequence: TGTGCCAGTTCGGACAGGGGAAACACCATATATTTT. Full variable domain (remainder filled in from reference TRBV19 and TRBJ1-3): DGGITQSPKYLFRKEGQNVTLSCEQNLNHDAMYWYRQDPGQGLRLIYYSQIVNDFQKGDIAEGYSVSREKKESFPLTVTSAQKNPTAFYLCASSDRGNTIYFGEGSWLTVV.

CDR3 nucleotide sequence: TGTGCCAGCAGCCAATTAGCGGGGAACTACAATGAGCAGTTCTTC. Amino acids: CASSQLAGNYNEQFF. The J gene is TRBJ2-1, the V gene TRBV14; TRBD2 matches 8 bases. CDR3 length: 15 residues. The germline V gene has CDR1 SGHDN and CDR2 FVKESK. The J segment lost 3 bases and the V segment lost 2 bases, leaving 3 bases of the junction unmatched. Looking up the rest from reference TRBV14 and TRBJ2-1 gives the full variable domain: EAGVTQFPSHSVIEKGQTVTLRCDPISGHDNLYWYRRVMGKEIKFLLHFVKESKQDESGMPNNRFLAERTGGTYSTLKVQPAELEDSGVYFCASSQLAGNYNEQFFGPGTRLTVL.

V gene TRBV5-4 combines with J gene TRBJ2-5; TRBD2 aligns across 9 bases. V lost 1 base to trimming and J lost 3 bases; unmatched junction nucleotides: 10. Per germline, CDR1 SGHNT and CDR2 YYREEE (reference sequence). The CDR3 extends over 17 amino acids. CDR3 in amino acids: CASSLPPSGVLKETQYF. The DNA for the CDR3 is TGTGCCAGCAGCTTGCCCCCTAGCGGGGTGTTAAAAGAGACCCAGTACTTC. The full variable domain, in which reference TRBV5-4 and TRBJ2-5 provide the parts outside the CDR3, is ETGVTQSPTHLIKTRGQQVTLRCSSQSGHNTVSWYQQALGQGPQFIFQYYREEENGRGNFPPRFSGLQFPNYSSELNVNALELDDSALYLCASSLPPSGVLKETQYFGPGTRLLVL.

The gene calls are TRBV7-8 and TRBJ1-2; no clear D. CDR1 is SGHVS and CDR2 is FQNEAQ in the germline V gene. V was clipped by 0 bases and J by 7 bases, with 6 bases between them. CDR3 length: 12 residues. The CDR3 coding sequence is TGTGCCAGCAGCTTAGCGCGGGGTGGCTACACCTTC. Translation gives CASSLARGGYTF.